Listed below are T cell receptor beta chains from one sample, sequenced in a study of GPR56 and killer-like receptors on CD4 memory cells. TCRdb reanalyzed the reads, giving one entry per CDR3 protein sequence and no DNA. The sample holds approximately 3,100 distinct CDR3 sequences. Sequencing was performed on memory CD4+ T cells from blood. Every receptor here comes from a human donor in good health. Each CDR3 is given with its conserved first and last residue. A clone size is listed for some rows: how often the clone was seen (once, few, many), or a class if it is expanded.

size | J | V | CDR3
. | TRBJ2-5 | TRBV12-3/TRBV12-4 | CASSWGSATGEETQYF
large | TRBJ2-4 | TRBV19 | CASTLRDWRQGKNIQYF
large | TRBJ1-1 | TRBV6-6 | CASLIESDNPGQAFF
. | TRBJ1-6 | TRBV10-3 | CAISESPGQGEVGSPLHF
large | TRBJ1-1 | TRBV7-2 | CASSLVRMQVAFF
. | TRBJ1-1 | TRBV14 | CASSQGGRTEAFF
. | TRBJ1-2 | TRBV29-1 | CSVQRTGGGYTF
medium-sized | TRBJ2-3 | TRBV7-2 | CASSTQAQRGVSTDTQYF
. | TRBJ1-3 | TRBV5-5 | CASRLSRDRTYF
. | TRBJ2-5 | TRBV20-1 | CSASQRVLDQETQYF
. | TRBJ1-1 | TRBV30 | CAWDRGGRTEAFF
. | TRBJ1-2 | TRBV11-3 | CASSLTSDSWSYGYTF
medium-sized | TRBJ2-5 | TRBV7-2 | CASSSGQGHETQYF
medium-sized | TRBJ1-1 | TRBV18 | CASKNMNTEAFF
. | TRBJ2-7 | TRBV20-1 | CSARPDGSYEQYF
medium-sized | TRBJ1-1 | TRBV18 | CASSRGQGNTEAFF
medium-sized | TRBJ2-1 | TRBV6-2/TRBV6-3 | CASSYQWGAPTEQFF
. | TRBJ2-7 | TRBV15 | CATSRGGGRSSYEQYF
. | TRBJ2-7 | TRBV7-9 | CASQRTGIDYEQYF
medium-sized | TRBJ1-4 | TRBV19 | CASSPTVDSNEKLFF
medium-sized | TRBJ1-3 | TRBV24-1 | CATSEGRAFLWGNTIYF
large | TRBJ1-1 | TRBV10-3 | CAISEGTGITFF
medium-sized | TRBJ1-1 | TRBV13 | CASRKWGNTEAFF
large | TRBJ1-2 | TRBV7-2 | CASSSFGYYGYTF
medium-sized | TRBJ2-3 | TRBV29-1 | CSVDPSGGGYTQYF
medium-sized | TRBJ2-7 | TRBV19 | CASSGTEYEQYF
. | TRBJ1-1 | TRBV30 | CAWREGWTEAFF
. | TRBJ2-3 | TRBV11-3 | CASSPGDTRYTDTQYF
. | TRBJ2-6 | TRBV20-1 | CSAYYSGANVLTF
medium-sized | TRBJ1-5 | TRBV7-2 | CASSLVGGPNQPQHF
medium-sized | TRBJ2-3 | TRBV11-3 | CASSPPATTDTQYF
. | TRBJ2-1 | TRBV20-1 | CSASGRNYEQFF
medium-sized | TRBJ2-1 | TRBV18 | CASSPGSIYNEQFF
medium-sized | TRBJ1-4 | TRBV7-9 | CASSFWGTNEKLFF
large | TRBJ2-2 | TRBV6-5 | CASSLSQAAGELFF
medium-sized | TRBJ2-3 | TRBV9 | CASSVSSGTDTQYF
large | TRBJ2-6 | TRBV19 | CASSGLGRAGANVLTF
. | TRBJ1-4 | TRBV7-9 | CASSLVWTDDNEKLFF
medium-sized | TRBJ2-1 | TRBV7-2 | CASSSPRATRGEQFF
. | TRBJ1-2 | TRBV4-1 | CASSQGRAGRIYGYTF
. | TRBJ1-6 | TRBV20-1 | CSAQNNHSPLHF
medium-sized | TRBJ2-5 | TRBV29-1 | CSVEENLLGDWGTQYF
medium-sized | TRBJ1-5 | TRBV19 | CASTAAMGQVNQPQHF